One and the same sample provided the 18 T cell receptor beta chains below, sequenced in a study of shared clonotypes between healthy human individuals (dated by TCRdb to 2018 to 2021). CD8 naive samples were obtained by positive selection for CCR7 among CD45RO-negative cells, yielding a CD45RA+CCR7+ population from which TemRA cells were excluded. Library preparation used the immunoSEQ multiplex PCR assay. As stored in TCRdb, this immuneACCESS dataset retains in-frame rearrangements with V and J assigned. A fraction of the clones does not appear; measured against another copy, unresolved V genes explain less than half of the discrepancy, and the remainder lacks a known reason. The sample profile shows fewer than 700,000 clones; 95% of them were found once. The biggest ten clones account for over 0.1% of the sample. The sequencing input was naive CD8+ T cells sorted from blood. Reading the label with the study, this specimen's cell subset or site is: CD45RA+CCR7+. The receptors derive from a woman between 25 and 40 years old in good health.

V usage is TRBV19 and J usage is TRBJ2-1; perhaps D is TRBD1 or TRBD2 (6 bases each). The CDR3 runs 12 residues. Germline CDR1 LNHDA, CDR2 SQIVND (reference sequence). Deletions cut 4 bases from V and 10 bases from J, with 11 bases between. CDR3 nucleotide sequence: TGTGCCAGTAGTAGGGGGGCCGGGGAGCAGTTCTTC. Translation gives CASSRGAGEQFF.

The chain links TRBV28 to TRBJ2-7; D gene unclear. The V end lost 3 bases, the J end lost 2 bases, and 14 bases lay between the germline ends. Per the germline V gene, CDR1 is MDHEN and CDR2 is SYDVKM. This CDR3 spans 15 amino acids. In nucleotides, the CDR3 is TGTGCCAGCAGTTTTTTGTACGGATCTACCTACGAGCAGTACTTC. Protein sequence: CASSFLYGSTYEQYF.

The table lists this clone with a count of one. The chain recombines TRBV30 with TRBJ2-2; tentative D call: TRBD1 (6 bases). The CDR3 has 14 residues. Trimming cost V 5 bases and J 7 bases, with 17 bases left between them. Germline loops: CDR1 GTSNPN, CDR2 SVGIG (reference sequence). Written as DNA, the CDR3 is TGTGCCTGGGGAAGGGACAAGTTCGGCGGGGAGCTGTTTTTT. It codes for CAWGRDKFGGELFF.

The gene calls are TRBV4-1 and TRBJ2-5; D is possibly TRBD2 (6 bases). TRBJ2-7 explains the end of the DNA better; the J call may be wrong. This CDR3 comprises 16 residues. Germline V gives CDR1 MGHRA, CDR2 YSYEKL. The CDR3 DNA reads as TGCGCCAGCAGCCCTCTCGGGACTCGTAGCAACTACGAGCAGTACTTC. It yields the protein CASSPLGTRSNYEQYF.

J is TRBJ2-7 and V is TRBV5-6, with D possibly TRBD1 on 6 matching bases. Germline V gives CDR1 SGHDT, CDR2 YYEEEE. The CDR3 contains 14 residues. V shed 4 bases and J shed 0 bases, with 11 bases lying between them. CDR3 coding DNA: TGTGCCAGCAGCCCGGACAGTAACTCCTACGAGCAGTACTTC. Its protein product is CASSPDSNSYEQYF.

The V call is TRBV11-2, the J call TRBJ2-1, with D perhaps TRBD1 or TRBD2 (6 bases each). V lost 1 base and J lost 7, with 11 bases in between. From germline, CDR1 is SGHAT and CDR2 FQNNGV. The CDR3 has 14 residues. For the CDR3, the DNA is TGTGCCAGCAGCTTAGGGCAGGGGAGGAATGAGCAGTTCTTC. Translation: CASSLGQGRNEQFF.

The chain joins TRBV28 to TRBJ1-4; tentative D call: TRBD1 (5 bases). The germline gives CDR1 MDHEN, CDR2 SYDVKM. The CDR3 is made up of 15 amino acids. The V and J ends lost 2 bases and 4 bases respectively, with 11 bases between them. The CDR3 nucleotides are TGTGCCAGCAGTTTACGTAGGGGTATTAATGAAAAACTGTTTTTT. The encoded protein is CASSLRRGINEKLFF.

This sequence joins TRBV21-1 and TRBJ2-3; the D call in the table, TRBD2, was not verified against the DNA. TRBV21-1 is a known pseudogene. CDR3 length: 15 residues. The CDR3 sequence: CASSNAVGGPDTQYF. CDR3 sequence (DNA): TGTGCCAGCAGCAATGCAGTTGGAGGGCCGGATACGCAGTATTTT.

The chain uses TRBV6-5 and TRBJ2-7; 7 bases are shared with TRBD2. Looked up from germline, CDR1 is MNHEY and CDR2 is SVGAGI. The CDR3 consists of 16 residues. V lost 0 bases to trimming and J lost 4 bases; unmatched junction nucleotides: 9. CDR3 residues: CASSYSSGGRAYEQYF. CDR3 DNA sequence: TGTGCCAGCAGTTACTCCTCGGGTGGGAGGGCTTACGAGCAGTACTTC.

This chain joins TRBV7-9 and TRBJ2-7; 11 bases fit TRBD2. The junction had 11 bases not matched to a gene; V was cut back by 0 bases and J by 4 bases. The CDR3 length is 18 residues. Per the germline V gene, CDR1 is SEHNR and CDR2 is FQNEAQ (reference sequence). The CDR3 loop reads CASSLAPLTSGSTYEQYF. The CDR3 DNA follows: TGTGCCAGCAGCTTAGCCCCCCTCACTAGCGGGAGTACGTACGAGCAGTACTTC.

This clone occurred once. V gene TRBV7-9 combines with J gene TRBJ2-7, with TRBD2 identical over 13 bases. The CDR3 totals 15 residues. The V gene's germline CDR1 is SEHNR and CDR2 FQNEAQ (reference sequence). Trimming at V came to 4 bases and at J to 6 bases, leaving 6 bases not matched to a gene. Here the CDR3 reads CASSSWTSGSGEQYF. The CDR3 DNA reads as TGTGCCAGCAGCTCTTGGACTAGCGGGAGTGGCGAGCAGTACTTC.

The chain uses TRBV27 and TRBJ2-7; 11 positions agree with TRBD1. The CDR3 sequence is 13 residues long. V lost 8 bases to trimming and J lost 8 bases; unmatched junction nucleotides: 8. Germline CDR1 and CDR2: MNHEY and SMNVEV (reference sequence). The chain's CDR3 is CASLGGTGGKQYF. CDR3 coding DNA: TGTGCCAGCCTCGGAGGGACAGGGGGAAAGCAGTACTTC.

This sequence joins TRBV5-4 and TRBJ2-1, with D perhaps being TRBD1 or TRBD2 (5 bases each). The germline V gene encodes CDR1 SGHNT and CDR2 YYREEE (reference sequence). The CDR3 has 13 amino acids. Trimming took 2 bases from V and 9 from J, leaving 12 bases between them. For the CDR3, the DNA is TGTGCCAGCAGCTTCGGGACCGCAGGTGAGCAGTTCTTC. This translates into CASSFGTAGEQFF.

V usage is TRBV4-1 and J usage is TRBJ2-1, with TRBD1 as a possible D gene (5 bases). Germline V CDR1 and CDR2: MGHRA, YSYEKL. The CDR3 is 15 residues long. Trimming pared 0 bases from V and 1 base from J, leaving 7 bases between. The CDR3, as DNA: TGCGCCAGCAGCCAAGAGGGGCTGTCCTACAATGAGCAGTTCTTC. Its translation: CASSQEGLSYNEQFF.

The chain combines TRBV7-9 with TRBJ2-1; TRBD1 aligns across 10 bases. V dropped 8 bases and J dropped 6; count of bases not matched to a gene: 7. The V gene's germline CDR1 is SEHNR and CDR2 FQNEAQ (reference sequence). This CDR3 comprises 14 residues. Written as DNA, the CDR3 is TGTGCCAGCCGCCCCGGGACAGGGGTCAATGAGCAGTTCTTC. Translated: CASRPGTGVNEQFF. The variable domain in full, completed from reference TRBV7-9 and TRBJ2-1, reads DTGVSQNPRHKITKRGQNVTFRCDPISEHNRLYWYRQTLGQGPEFLTYFQNEAQLEKSRLLSDRFSAERPKGSFSTLEIQRTEQGDSAMYLCASRPGTGVNEQFFGPGTRLTVL.

The CDR3 nucleotides are TGCGCCAGCAGCCACGGGACGGGCCGGGTAGAGCAGTACTTC. Its translation is CASSHGTGRVEQYF. The genes are TRBV5-1 and TRBJ2-7; D may correspond to TRBD1 or TRBD2 (5 bases each). Trimming removed 4 bases at V and 7 bases at J, with 18 bases between. Germline V gene sequence: CDR1 SGHRS, CDR2 YFSETQ. The CDR3 contains 14 residues.

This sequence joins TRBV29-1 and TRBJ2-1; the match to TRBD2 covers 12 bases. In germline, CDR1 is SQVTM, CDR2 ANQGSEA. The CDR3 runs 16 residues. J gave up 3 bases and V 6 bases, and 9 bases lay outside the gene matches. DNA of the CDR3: TGCAGCGTATACGGACTAGCGGGAAGTAGCTACAATGAGCAGTTCTTC. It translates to CSVYGLAGSSYNEQFF.

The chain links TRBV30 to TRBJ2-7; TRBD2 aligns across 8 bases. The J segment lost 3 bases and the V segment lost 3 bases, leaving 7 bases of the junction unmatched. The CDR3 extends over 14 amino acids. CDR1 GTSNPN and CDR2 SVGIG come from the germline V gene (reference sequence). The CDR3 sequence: CAWSLEAGGYEQYF. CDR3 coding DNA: TGTGCCTGGAGCCTTGAGGCGGGAGGCTACGAGCAGTACTTC.